This entry concerns a single T cell receptor (beta chain). Its antigen is as yet unknown. This may come from a read error, since a much larger clone is one base off. Before being chosen for sequencing, patients had shown CD8+CD57+ cell expansion by flow cytometry. Each of the patients presented with severe acquired aplastic anemia. No patient had been given any therapy when blood was sampled. The data derive from a study of CD8+CD57+ T cells in acquired aplastic anemia. Study context: Sorted CD4+ plus CD8+ cells gave DNA averaging about 3.2 ug.

Study-level results: CD8+ Simpson's diversity did not differ significantly between patients and controls.

V was shortened by 0 bases and J by 7 bases, with 15 bases between the two germline ends. Germline-derived CDR1 and CDR2 are SGHAT and FQNNGV. The CDR3 is made up of 15 amino acids. The template for TCR beta VDJ and CDR3 sequence profiling was genomic DNA. Each CDR3 protein is one row after TCRdb ran MiXCR on the reads. The sample consists of about 180,000 distinct CDR3 sequences, roughly 50% of them appearing once. Sequenced material: sorted CD4+, CD8+, or CD8+CD57+ T cells (not recorded which) from PBMCs. The receptor's source is a human donor with aplastic anemia. The genes are TRBV11-2 and TRBJ1-2; no definite D call. The CDR3 DNA is TGTGCCAGCAGCTTAGATCCGGTACCCTTCGCTGGCTACACCTTC. Amino acids: CASSLDPVPFAGYTF.